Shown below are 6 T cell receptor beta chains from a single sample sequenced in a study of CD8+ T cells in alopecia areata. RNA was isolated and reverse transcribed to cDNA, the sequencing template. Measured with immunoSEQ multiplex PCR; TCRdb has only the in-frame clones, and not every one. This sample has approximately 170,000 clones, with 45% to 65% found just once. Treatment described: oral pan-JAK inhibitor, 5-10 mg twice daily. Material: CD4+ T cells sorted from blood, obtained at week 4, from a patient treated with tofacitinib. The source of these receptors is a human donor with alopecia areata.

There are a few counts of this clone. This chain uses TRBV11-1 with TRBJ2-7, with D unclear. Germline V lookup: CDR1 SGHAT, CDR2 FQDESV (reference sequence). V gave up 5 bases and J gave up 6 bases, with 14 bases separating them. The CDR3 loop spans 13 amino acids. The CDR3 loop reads CASSERLGGEQYF. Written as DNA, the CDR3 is TGTGCCAGCAGCGAAAGGCTCGGTGGCGAGCAGTACTTC.

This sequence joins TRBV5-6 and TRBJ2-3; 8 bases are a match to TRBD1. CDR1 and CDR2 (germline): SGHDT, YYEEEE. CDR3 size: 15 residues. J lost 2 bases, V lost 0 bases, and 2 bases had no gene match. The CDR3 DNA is TGTGCCAGCAGCTTGGGGGACAGGTCCACAGATACGCAGTATTTT. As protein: CASSLGDRSTDTQYF. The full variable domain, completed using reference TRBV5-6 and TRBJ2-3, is DAGVTQSPTHLIKTRGQQVTLRCSPKSGHDTVSWYQQALGQGPQFIFQYYEEEERQRGNFPDRFSGHQFPNYSSELNVNALLLGDSALYLCASSLGDRSTDTQYFGPGTRLTVL.

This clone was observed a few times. CDR3 in amino acids: CASSQGRAGGSWTDTQYF. The CDR3, as DNA: TGCGCCAGCAGCCAAGGACGAGCGGGCGGGAGTTGGACAGATACGCAGTATTTT. This sequence joins TRBV4-1 and TRBJ2-3, with TRBD2 matching 7 bases. Germline CDR1 and CDR2: MGHRA and YSYEKL. The CDR3 is made up of 18 amino acids. V lost 1 base and J lost 3; bases outside the gene matches: 13.

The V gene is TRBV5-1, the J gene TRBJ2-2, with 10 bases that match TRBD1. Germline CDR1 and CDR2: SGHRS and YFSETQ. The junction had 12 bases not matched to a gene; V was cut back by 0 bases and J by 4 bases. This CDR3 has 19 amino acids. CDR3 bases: TGCGCCAGCAGCTTGGCCACGCGGGACAGGGGTCGAAGCACCGGGGAGCTGTTTTTT. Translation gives CASSLATRDRGRSTGELFF.

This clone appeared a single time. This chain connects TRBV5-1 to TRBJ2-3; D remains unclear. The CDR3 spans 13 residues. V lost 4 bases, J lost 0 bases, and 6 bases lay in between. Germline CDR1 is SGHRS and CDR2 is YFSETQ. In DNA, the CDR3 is TGCGCCAGCAGCCGTCAAAGCACAGATACGCAGTATTTT. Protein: CASSRQSTDTQYF.

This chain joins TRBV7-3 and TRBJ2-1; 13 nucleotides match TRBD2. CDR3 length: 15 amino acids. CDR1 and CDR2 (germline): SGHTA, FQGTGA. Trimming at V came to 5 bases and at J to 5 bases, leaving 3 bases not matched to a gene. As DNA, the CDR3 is TGTGCCAGCAGCCCCGGACTAGCGGGGGACAATGAGCAGTTCTTC. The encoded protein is CASSPGLAGDNEQFF. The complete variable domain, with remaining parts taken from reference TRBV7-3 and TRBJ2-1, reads GAGVSQTPSNKVTEKGKYVELRCDPISGHTALYWYRQSLGQGPEFLIYFQGTGAADDSGLPNDRFFAVRPEGSVSTLKIQRTERGDSAVYLCASSPGLAGDNEQFFGPGTRLTVL.